Shown below are 31 T cell receptor beta chains from a single sample sequenced in a study of blood T cell repertoires in COVID-19. Sequenced by immunoSEQ multiplex PCR; TCRdb stores in-frame clones only, minus some. The data show around 400,000 clones, roughly 90% seen once. Material: peripheral blood. These receptors were collected from a man aged 40-50 years with acute or convalescent COVID-19.

The chain couples TRBV28 to TRBJ2-7; D is uncertain. CDR3 length: 14 residues. CDR1 MDHEN and CDR2 SYDVKM come from the germline V gene. V shed 8 bases and J shed 2 bases, with 16 bases lying between them. CDR3 loop: CASEKINLAYEQYF. CDR3 bases: TGTGCCAGCGAGAAGATTAACCTTGCCTACGAGCAGTACTTC. Complete variable domain (other parts from reference TRBV28 and TRBJ2-7): DVKVTQSSRYLVKRTGEKVFLECVQDMDHENMFWYRQDPGLGLRLIYFSYDVKMKEKGDIPEGYSVSREKKERFSLILESASTNQTSMYLCASEKINLAYEQYFGPGTRLTVT.

The chain carries TRBV5-1 and TRBJ2-5, with TRBD2 identical over 14 bases. The CDR3 is 16 amino acids. V lost 0 bases to trimming and J lost 9 bases; unmatched junction nucleotides: 7. CDR1 SGHRS and CDR2 YFSETQ come from the germline V gene. The CDR3: CASSLDGTSGGIPQYF. Here the CDR3 DNA reads TGCGCCAGCAGCTTGGACGGGACTAGCGGGGGAATCCCCCAGTACTTC.

This rearrangement joins TRBV3-1 (or the pseudogene TRBV3-2) to TRBJ1-2; D ambiguous. The CDR3 totals 16 residues. In germline, CDR1 is LGHDT, CDR2 YNNKEL (reference sequence). Trimming removed 4 bases from V and 0 bases from J, with 15 bases in between. The CDR3 loop is CASSPSAKLANYGYTF. CDR3 coding DNA: TGTGCCAGCAGCCCCTCCGCAAAGTTAGCTAACTATGGCTACACCTTC.

The chain combines TRBV4-1 with TRBJ1-1; no clear D. The CDR3 has 17 residues. Trimming took 4 bases from V and 3 from J, leaving 21 bases between them. CDR1 and CDR2 from the germline V gene are MGHRA and YSYEKL. CDR3 loop: CASSPITSGLGYTEAFF. In DNA form, the CDR3 reads TGCGCCAGCAGCCCGATAACGTCCGGACTTGGGTACACTGAAGCTTTCTTT.

The chain is built from TRBV5-6 and TRBJ1-6; D not resolved. The CDR3 is 15 amino acids. The V end was cut by 4 bases, the J end by 10 bases, with 18 bases between. Germline lookup yields CDR1 SGHDT and CDR2 YYEEEE. The CDR3 bases are TGTGCCAGCAGCATCCTCGTCAGGCGACGCTCACCCCTCCACTTT. Protein sequence: CASSILVRRRSPLHF.

This chain joins TRBV24-1 and TRBJ2-1; TRBD1 aligns across 9 bases. Germline CDR1 is KGHDR and CDR2 is SFDVKD. The junction had 14 bases not matched to a gene; V was cut back by 10 bases and J by 8 bases. The CDR3 runs to 15 residues. The CDR3 is CATRTPGQGLDEQFF. In DNA, the CDR3 is TGTGCCACACGGACGCCGGGACAGGGTTTGGATGAGCAGTTCTTC.

V and J are TRBV11-2 and TRBJ1-2; TRBD1 aligns across 11 bases. The CDR3 is 15 amino acids. The germline gives CDR1 SGHAT, CDR2 FQNNGV. V lost 6 bases, J lost 6 bases, and 9 bases stayed unmatched. DNA for the CDR3: TGTGCCAGCAGTCGCATAGGGACAGGGGGGCATGGCTACACCTTC. Its protein product is CASSRIGTGGHGYTF. The variable domain in full, with the rest retrieved from reference TRBV11-2 and TRBJ1-2, is EAGVAQSPRYKIIEKRQSVAFWCNPISGHATLYWYQQILGQGPKLLIQFQNNGVVDDSQLPKDRFSAERLKGVDSTLKIQPAKLEDSAVYLCASSRIGTGGHGYTFGSGTRLTVV.

The chain employs TRBV5-1 and TRBJ1-4, with TRBD1 identical over 11 bases. Germline V gene data show CDR1 as SGHRS and CDR2 as YFSETQ. The CDR3 has 15 amino acids. J gave up 7 bases and V 1 base, and 3 bases lay outside the gene matches. The CDR3 region is CASSLYGTGGEKLFF. The CDR3 DNA is TGCGCCAGCAGCTTGTATGGGACAGGGGGTGAAAAACTGTTTTTT.

The chain uses TRBV6-6 and TRBJ1-1, with 7 bases aligning to TRBD1. CDR1 and CDR2 from the germline V gene are MNHNY and SVGAGI (reference sequence). V gave up 5 bases and J gave up 7 bases; unmatched junction bases: 7. The CDR3 is made up of 13 amino acids. In DNA form, the CDR3 reads TGTGCCAGCAGTGTAGGACAGGAAGTTGAAGCTTTCTTT. Protein product: CASSVGQEVEAFF.

This clone was recorded once. The J gene is TRBJ2-7, the V gene TRBV27, with 7 bases fitting TRBD1. The germline CDR1 and CDR2 sequences are MNHEY and SMNVEV (reference sequence). CDR3 length equals 14 residues. The junction had 2 bases not matched to a gene; V was cut back by 3 bases and J by 0 bases. CDR3 protein: CASSLTGLSYEQYF. CDR3 nucleotides: TGTGCCAGCAGTTTGACAGGGCTCTCCTACGAGCAGTACTTC.

This clone was counted once. V usage is TRBV6-2 or TRBV6-3 and J usage is TRBJ2-4, with D maybe TRBD2 (5 bases). The germline V gene has CDR1 MNHEY and CDR2 SVGEGT. The V gene lost 5 bases and the J gene lost 8 bases, with 10 bases spanning the gap. There are 12 residues in the CDR3. CDR3: CASSNEGYIQYF. The CDR3 DNA is TGTGCCAGCAGTAACGAGGGTTACATTCAGTACTTC.

This clone was seen a single time. The chain carries TRBV7-3 and TRBJ2-1; D uncertain. Per the germline V gene, CDR1 is SGHTA and CDR2 is FQGTGA. The CDR3 covers 13 residues. V was clipped by 1 base and J by 8 bases, with 9 bases between them. DNA for the CDR3: TGTGCCAGCAGCTTAATCGCGGATTATGAGCAGTTCTTC. Its protein product is CASSLIADYEQFF.

The gene calls are TRBV2 and TRBJ2-7; 13 bases fit TRBD2. The CDR3 extends over 15 amino acids. From germline, CDR1 is SNHLY and CDR2 FYNNEI. V lost 2 bases to trimming and J lost 5 bases; unmatched junction nucleotides: 3. CDR3 DNA: TGTGCCAGCAGTGAAAGGACTAGCGGGAGAGACGAGCAGTACTTC. Translating it yields CASSERTSGRDEQYF.

V gene TRBV4-3 combines with J gene TRBJ2-1; possibly TRBD2 for D (5 bases). Per germline, CDR1 LGHNA and CDR2 YSLEER. Trimming took 1 base from V and 2 from J, leaving 12 bases between them. The CDR3 contains 16 residues. In DNA form, the CDR3 reads TGCGCCAGCAGCCAAGCATGGACTGACACCTACAATGAGCAGTTCTTC. Amino acids: CASSQAWTDTYNEQFF.

The table lists this clone with a few counts. Other DNA sequences in this specimen translate into the identical CDR3. The rearrangement uses TRBV19 and TRBJ1-1; D is undetermined. CDR3 length: 13 residues. CDR1 is LNHDA and CDR2 is SQIVND in the germline V gene (reference sequence). V lost 3 bases and J 1 base, leaving 6 bases between the germline ends. The CDR3 DNA sequence: TGTGCCAGTAGTATGGGCAGGAACACTGAAGCTTTCTTT. Its translation is CASSMGRNTEAFF.

The rearrangement joins TRBV28 to TRBJ2-7, with 8 nucleotides matching TRBD1. After removal of 4 bases from V and 2 bases from J, the junction contained 13 bases not matched to a gene. The length of the CDR3 is 17 residues. CDR1 MDHEN and CDR2 SYDVKM come from the germline V gene. CDR3 protein: CASSYGQGRILAYEQYF. In DNA, the CDR3 is TGTGCCAGCAGTTACGGACAGGGTCGAATTTTAGCCTACGAGCAGTACTTC.

The chain joins TRBV19 to TRBJ2-3, with 13 bases identical to TRBD2. The CDR3 is made up of 18 amino acids. Germline CDR1 and CDR2: LNHDA and SQIVND (reference sequence). J was trimmed by 3 bases and V by 3 bases; bases with no gene match: 9. DNA for the CDR3: TGTGCCAGTAGTATCACTAGCGGGGGGGCCGGGTTAACAGATACGCAGTATTTT. Its translation is CASSITSGGAGLTDTQYF.

This clone was counted a few times. This chain links TRBV18 with TRBJ2-7, with D perhaps TRBD1 (6 bases). V shed 3 bases and J shed 5 bases, with 17 bases lying between them. Germline V lookup: CDR1 KGHSH, CDR2 LQKENI. CDR3 length: 15 residues. The CDR3 bases are TGTGCCAGCTCACCCCGACAGGATGCTACTAACGAGCAGTACTTC. Encoded protein: CASSPRQDATNEQYF.

The J gene is TRBJ1-6, the V gene TRBV9, with 7 nucleotides matching TRBD1. The trim removed 4 bases at V and 4 bases at J, leaving 5 bases unmatched. The CDR3 covers 15 residues. Germline CDR1 reads SGDLS; CDR2 reads YYNGEE. The chain's CDR3 is CASSPTTGYNSPLHF. The CDR3 DNA reads TGTGCCAGCAGCCCAACGACAGGGTATAATTCACCCCTCCACTTT.

V is TRBV27 and J is TRBJ1-1; 7 nucleotides align to TRBD1. This CDR3 is 14 amino acids long. V was pared by 4 bases and J by 3 bases, with 5 bases of the junction left unmatched. Germline loops: CDR1 MNHEY, CDR2 SMNVEV (reference sequence). The chain's CDR3 is CASSSSRGYTEAFF. CDR3 sequence (DNA): TGTGCCAGCAGTTCGTCCAGGGGGTACACTGAAGCTTTCTTT.

Notes on this clone: The same CDR3 arises from other DNA sequences in this sample as well. The V call is TRBV7-2, the J call TRBJ1-5; D is unresolved. From germline, CDR1 is SGHTA and CDR2 FQGNSA. The CDR3 loop spans 13 amino acids. V was trimmed by 6 bases and J by 7 bases, leaving 13 bases between them. The DNA for the CDR3 is TGTGCCAGCAGTCTAGGTTTTGGACAGCCCCAGCATTTT. Translation gives CASSLGFGQPQHF.

The CDR3 sequence is CASSPGYRGRQETQYF. As DNA, the CDR3 is TGTGCCAGCAGCCCGGGGTACAGGGGGCGACAAGAGACCCAGTACTTC. This chain joins TRBV7-2 and TRBJ2-5; 9 nucleotides match TRBD1. This CDR3 is 16 amino acids long. Germline V gives CDR1 SGHTA, CDR2 FQGNSA. The ends lost 5 bases at V and 2 bases at J; junction bases unmatched: 9.

The chain recombines TRBV28 with TRBJ1-1, with D possibly TRBD1 on 5 matching bases. The V end lost 5 bases, the J end lost 4 bases, and 17 bases lay between the germline ends. The CDR3 sequence is 15 residues long. CDR1 and CDR2 (germline): MDHEN, SYDVKM. The CDR3 loop is CASSLPGRLGTEAFF. DNA for the CDR3: TGTGCCAGCAGTCTCCCAGGGCGATTGGGCACTGAAGCTTTCTTT.

V is TRBV27 and J is TRBJ1-4; the D is unclear. The V gene's germline CDR1 is MNHEY and CDR2 SMNVEV (reference sequence). The CDR3 covers 15 residues. V dropped 3 bases and J dropped 0 bases, with 8 bases sitting between them. The CDR3 sequence: CASSFQAATNEKLFF. CDR3 DNA: TGTGCCAGCAGTTTCCAGGCTGCAACTAATGAAAAACTGTTTTTT.

The V gene is TRBV15, the J gene TRBJ1-2; D is undetermined. CDR3 length: 15 residues. Germline V gene data show CDR1 as LNHNV and CDR2 as YYDKDF (reference sequence). V lost 1 base to trimming and J lost 4 bases, with 13 bases between them. The CDR3 reads CATSRVIQNSYGYTF. In nucleotides, the CDR3 is TGTGCCACCAGCAGAGTTATACAGAACTCCTATGGCTACACCTTC.

This chain links TRBV10-1 with TRBJ2-1; TRBD2 matches 9 bases. Germline CDR1 WNHNN, CDR2 SYGVQD (reference sequence). V shed 3 bases and J 1 base; nucleotides not matched to a gene: 10. This CDR3 has 18 amino acids. The chain's CDR3 is CASSDSSGSSRSYNEQFF. CDR3 nucleotides: TGCGCCAGCAGTGATAGTAGCGGGAGTAGCCGATCCTACAATGAGCAGTTCTTC.

The rearrangement joins TRBV5-6 to TRBJ1-1; tentatively, D is TRBD1 (6 bases). The V gene lost 3 bases and the J gene lost 8 bases, with 20 bases spanning the gap. The CDR3 covers 15 residues. Germline V gene data show CDR1 as SGHDT and CDR2 as YYEEEE. The CDR3 DNA is TGTGCCAGCAGCTCCTTAGGACAGCTACACTTAGAAGCTTTCTTT. Amino acid sequence: CASSSLGQLHLEAFF.

Concerning this clone: This may be a read error, as it is one base from a much larger clone. This sequence joins TRBV2 and TRBJ2-1; 11 bases match TRBD2. The CDR3 length is 15 residues. CDR1 is SNHLY and CDR2 is FYNNEI in the germline V gene. Trimming at V came to 2 bases and at J to 3 bases, leaving 0 bases not matched to a gene. The CDR3 protein is CASSELAGGYNEQFF. The CDR3, as DNA: TGTGCCAGCAGTGAACTAGCGGGAGGCTACAATGAGCAGTTCTTC.

The sample holds a few counts of this clone. This chain connects TRBV7-2 to TRBJ2-1, with 8 bases that match TRBD1. The V gene's germline CDR1 is SGHTA and CDR2 FQGNSA. The CDR3 is 15 residues long. The V segment lost 3 bases and the J segment 1 base; nucleotides outside the gene matches: 2. The CDR3 bases are TGTGCCAGCAGCTTTGACAGGGGTTCCTACAATGAGCAGTTCTTC. Protein sequence: CASSFDRGSYNEQFF.

The chain employs TRBV5-1 and TRBJ2-7, with a tentative D call TRBD1 (5 bases). The V end lost 5 bases, the J end lost 3 bases, and 21 bases lay between the germline ends. The CDR3 loop spans 16 amino acids. The germline V gene encodes CDR1 SGHRS and CDR2 YFSETQ. Here the CDR3 DNA reads TGCGCCAGCAGATACGCGACAGCCCACCCTTACTACGAGCAGTACTTC. This sequence encodes CASRYATAHPYYEQYF.

This chain joins TRBV4-2 and TRBJ1-3; D perhaps matches TRBD1 (5 bases). The germline V gene has CDR1 LGHNA and CDR2 YNFKEQ. With 0 bases removed from V and 0 bases from J, the gap between germline ends came to 9 bases. This CDR3 is 16 amino acids long. This CDR3 is CASSQEAGRSGNTIYF. The CDR3 DNA is TGTGCCAGCAGCCAAGAGGCAGGGCGCTCTGGAAACACCATATATTTT.